Below, 14 T cell receptor beta chains from the same sample are listed, as sequenced in a study of blood T cell repertoires in COVID-19 (dated by TCRdb to the early 2020s). The library was produced with the immunoSEQ multiplex PCR assay. In its TCRdb copy, this immuneACCESS table keeps in-frame sequences only and misses some clones. Where compared with another copy, unresolved V genes explain less than half of these, and the others have no known cause. The sample data list about 350,000 clones, and 88% of these were observed just once. Of the sample, 0.85% to 1.3% is held by the ten largest clones. Source material: PBMCs or T cells enriched from blood (not recorded which). Every receptor here comes from a woman under 40 who had been exposed to COVID-19.

The J gene is TRBJ2-3, the V gene TRBV5-1; 10 positions match TRBD2. Germline loops: CDR1 SGHRS, CDR2 YFSETQ. The trim removed 5 bases at V and 5 bases at J, leaving 17 bases unmatched. CDR3 length: 18 amino acids. Written as DNA, the CDR3 is TGCGCCAGCAGTCCGGATTCGGGTCTAGCGGGAGAGGGAGATACGCAGTATTTT. Translated: CASSPDSGLAGEGDTQYF.

The V gene is TRBV4-2, the J gene TRBJ2-4, with D hard to call. CDR3 size: 14 residues. V was shortened by 1 base and J by 7 bases, with 11 bases between the two germline ends. Germline V gives CDR1 LGHNA, CDR2 YNFKEQ. CDR3 region: CASSQVGAGNIQYF. The DNA of the CDR3 is TGTGCCAGCAGCCAAGTTGGTGCCGGGAACATTCAGTACTTC.

This clone came up a few times. This chain joins TRBV29-1 and TRBJ1-2; maybe TRBD1 (5 bases). This CDR3 spans 13 amino acids. V lost 6 bases, J lost 2 bases, and 13 bases lay in between. CDR1 and CDR2 (germline): SQVTM, ANQGSEA. CDR3 bases: TGCAGCGTCCTACAGCCAGGGAACTATGGCTACACCTTC. Its protein product is CSVLQPGNYGYTF.

V and J are TRBV28 and TRBJ1-4, with a possible D match to TRBD1 (5 bases). This CDR3 is 13 amino acids long. Trimming stripped 6 bases from V and 6 bases from J, with 11 bases between. Germline lookup yields CDR1 MDHEN and CDR2 SYDVKM. The CDR3 bases are TGTGCCAGCAGGCCGGGGGTTGATGAAAAACTGTTTTTT. This gives the protein CASRPGVDEKLFF.

This clone occurred a few times. The chain uses TRBV15 and TRBJ2-1; D may be TRBD2 (6 bases). Germline V gives CDR1 LNHNV, CDR2 YYDKDF (reference sequence). CDR3 length equals 15 residues. V gave up 1 base and J gave up 0 bases, with 7 bases separating them. The CDR3 sequence is CATSRAGSSYNEQFF. For the CDR3, the DNA is TGTGCCACCAGCAGAGCCGGGAGCTCCTACAATGAGCAGTTCTTC. Looking up the rest from reference TRBV15 and TRBJ2-1 gives the full variable domain: DAMVIQNPRYQVTQFGKPVTLSCSQTLNHNVMYWYQQKSSQAPKLLFHYYDKDFNNEADTPDNFQSRRPNTSFCFLDIRSPGLGDTAMYLCATSRAGSSYNEQFFGPGTRLTVL.

This clone was recorded once. V gene TRBV7-9 combines with J gene TRBJ2-7, with 7 bases that match TRBD2. The V segment lost 4 bases and the J segment 0 bases; nucleotides outside the gene matches: 6. The length of the CDR3 is 15 residues. In germline, CDR1 is SEHNR, CDR2 FQNEAQ (reference sequence). This CDR3 is CASSSLGEGSYEQYF. The CDR3 DNA follows: TGTGCCAGCAGCTCCCTAGGGGAGGGCTCCTACGAGCAGTACTTC.

The count of this clone is one. The V gene is TRBV27, the J gene TRBJ2-5; TRBD2 is a possible D gene (5 bases). From germline, CDR1 is MNHEY and CDR2 SMNVEV (reference sequence). The CDR3 has 15 amino acids. V was cut by 4 bases and J by 1 base, with 13 bases left in between. The CDR3 reads CASSSGPSGQETQYF. The DNA for the CDR3 is TGTGCCAGCAGTTCCGGCCCGAGCGGCCAAGAGACCCAGTACTTC.

The chain joins TRBV30 to TRBJ1-1, with D maybe TRBD1 (6 bases). Deletions cut 0 bases from V and 8 bases from J, with 13 bases between. Germline assignment: CDR1 GTSNPN and CDR2 SVGIG (reference sequence). The CDR3 is 13 residues long. The CDR3 loop reads CAWSVSGTSEAFF. The CDR3 coding sequence is TGTGCCTGGAGTGTAAGTGGGACATCCGAAGCTTTCTTT.

Here the CDR3 DNA reads TGTGCCAGCAGTTTATTAACACAGGGCTACAATGAGCAGTTCTTC. Amino acids: CASSLLTQGYNEQFF. This rearrangement joins TRBV28 to TRBJ2-1; a weak D match, TRBD1 (6 bases). Trimming shortened V by 1 base and J by 3 bases, and 10 bases separated the two germline ends. CDR1 and CDR2 (germline): MDHEN, SYDVKM. The CDR3 contains 15 residues.

The gene calls are TRBV29-1 and TRBJ2-7, with 7 nucleotides matching TRBD1. Looked up from germline, CDR1 is SQVTM and CDR2 is ANQGSEA. With 5 bases clipped from V and 0 bases from J, the junction kept 7 bases outside the gene matches. This CDR3 spans 14 amino acids. The CDR3 is CSVLPGQSSYEQYF. For the CDR3, the DNA is TGCAGCGTTCTTCCGGGACAGAGCTCCTACGAGCAGTACTTC.

The rearrangement uses TRBV28 and TRBJ1-2; D is possibly TRBD1 (5 bases). Trimming stripped 8 bases from V and 3 bases from J, with 13 bases between. CDR1 and CDR2 (germline): MDHEN, SYDVKM. This CDR3 comprises 13 residues. In DNA form, the CDR3 reads TGTGCCAGCGTCCCGGACACGTACTATGGCTACACCTTC. Amino acid sequence: CASVPDTYYGYTF.

This chain joins TRBV7-8 and TRBJ1-2, with 9 bases lining up with TRBD1. Germline V lookup: CDR1 SGHVS, CDR2 FQNEAQ. V lost 2 bases to trimming and J lost 2 bases; unmatched junction nucleotides: 9. The CDR3 loop spans 17 amino acids. CDR3 in DNA: TGTGCCAGCAGCTTATTTAGTCAGGGACAGGGCAACTATGGCTACACCTTC. As protein: CASSLFSQGQGNYGYTF. Based on the CDR3 plus reference TRBV7-8 and TRBJ1-2, the full variable domain is GAGVSQSPRYKVAKRGQDVALRCDPISGHVSLFWYQQALGQGPEFLTYFQNEAQLDKSGLPSDRFFAERPEGSVSTLKIQRTQQEDSAVYLCASSLFSQGQGNYGYTFGSGTRLTVV.

V and J are TRBV14 and TRBJ2-3; D may be TRBD1 (6 bases). CDR1 is SGHDN and CDR2 is FVKESK in the germline V gene. V was shortened by 6 bases and J by 0 bases, with 16 bases between the two germline ends. This CDR3 has 16 amino acids. This CDR3 is CASRPIGGTSTDTQYF. DNA for the CDR3: TGTGCCAGCAGGCCCATAGGGGGAACGAGCACAGATACGCAGTATTTT.

The gene calls are TRBV27 and TRBJ2-1; no clear D gene. The CDR3 contains 16 residues. The ends were cut back, 7 bases at V and 0 bases at J, with 16 bases in the middle. In germline, CDR1 is MNHEY, CDR2 SMNVEV (reference sequence). In DNA form, the CDR3 reads TGTGCCAGCAATACAAGATCCCGTCGCTCCTACAATGAGCAGTTCTTC. Translated: CASNTRSRRSYNEQFF.